Listed below are T cell receptor beta chains from one sample, sequenced in a study of CXCR3-negative and CXCR3-positive naive CD8 T cells. TCRdb reprocessed the 5' RACE reads and stores each CDR3 protein as one record, lacking DNA. The sample totals around 57,000 distinct CDR3 sequences; its top ten clones hold about a quarter. The sequencing sample was made of memory CD8+ T cells from blood. The receptors here all came from a human donor in good health. Some clones in this sample may be carry-over from other donors' samples. CDR3s include the opening cysteine and the closing phenylalanine or tryptophan.

J gene: TRBJ2-1
V gene: TRBV29-1
CDR3 length: 11
CDR3 protein: CSVLSGVEQFF

J gene: TRBJ1-1
V gene: TRBV10-3
CDR3 length: 13
CDR3 protein: CAISVLVNTEAFF

J gene: TRBJ2-7
V gene: TRBV7-9
CDR3 length: 12
CDR3 protein: CASSLKSLEQYF

J gene: TRBJ2-7
V gene: TRBV4-1
CDR3 length: 12
CDR3 protein: CASSQVGLEQYF

J gene: TRBJ1-2
V gene: TRBV7-2
CDR3 length: 15
CDR3 protein: CASCPVGQANYGYTF

J gene: TRBJ2-7
V gene: TRBV5-1
CDR3 length: 15
CDR3 protein: CASSLGLAGPYEQYF

J gene: TRBJ2-7
V gene: TRBV6-6
CDR3 length: 13
CDR3 protein: CASSSTAVGEQYF

J gene: TRBJ2-4
V gene: TRBV7-9
CDR3 length: 14
CDR3 protein: CASSSRDNKNIQYF

J gene: TRBJ2-3
V gene: TRBV5-1
CDR3 length: 16
CDR3 protein: CASSLGASPYTDTQYF

J gene: TRBJ2-2
V gene: TRBV7-8
CDR3 length: 13
CDR3 protein: CAFGQGNTGELFF

J gene: TRBJ2-3
V gene: TRBV6-4
CDR3 length: 13
CDR3 protein: CASSAVDGNTQYF

J gene: TRBJ1-3
V gene: TRBV2
CDR3 length: 15
CDR3 protein: CASSEGGAPGNTIYF

J gene: TRBJ2-7
V gene: TRBV19
CDR3 length: 17
CDR3 protein: CASSLFAGNAQPYEQYF

J gene: TRBJ1-1
V gene: TRBV9
CDR3 length: 14
CDR3 protein: CASSGWTGNTEAFF

J gene: TRBJ2-1
V gene: TRBV20-1
CDR3 length: 14
CDR3 protein: CSARGLAGYNEQFF

J gene: TRBJ1-1
V gene: TRBV29-1
CDR3 length: 13
CDR3 protein: CSVEGVMNTEAFF

J gene: TRBJ2-1
V gene: TRBV29-1
CDR3 length: 14
CDR3 protein: CSVERTSGRDEQFF

J gene: TRBJ1-5
V gene: TRBV28
CDR3 length: 16
CDR3 protein: CASTPLRDALDQPQHF

J gene: TRBJ1-1
V gene: TRBV7-3
CDR3 length: 12
CDR3 protein: CASSGENTEAFF

J gene: TRBJ2-7
V gene: TRBV29-1
CDR3 length: 14
CDR3 protein: CSVPGGGSSYEQYF

J gene: TRBJ1-1
V gene: TRBV5-1
CDR3 length: 17
CDR3 protein: CASSLAWDRVFDTEAFF

J gene: TRBJ2-7
V gene: TRBV25-1
CDR3 length: 13
CDR3 protein: CASSGNSPYEQYF